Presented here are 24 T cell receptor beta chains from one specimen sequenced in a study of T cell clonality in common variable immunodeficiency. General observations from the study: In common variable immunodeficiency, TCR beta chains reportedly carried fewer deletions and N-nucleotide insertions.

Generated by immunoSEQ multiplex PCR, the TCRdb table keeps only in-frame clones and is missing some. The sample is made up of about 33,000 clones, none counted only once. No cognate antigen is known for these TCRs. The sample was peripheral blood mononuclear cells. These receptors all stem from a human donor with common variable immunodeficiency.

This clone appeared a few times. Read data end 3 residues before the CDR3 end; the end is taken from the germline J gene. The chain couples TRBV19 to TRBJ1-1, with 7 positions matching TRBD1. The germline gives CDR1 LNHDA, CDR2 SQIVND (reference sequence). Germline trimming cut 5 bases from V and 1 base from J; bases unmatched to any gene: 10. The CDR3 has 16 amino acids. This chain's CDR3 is CASSATRDRANTEAFF. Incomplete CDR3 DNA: TGTGCCAGTAGTGCTACTCGGGACAGAGCGAACACTGAA. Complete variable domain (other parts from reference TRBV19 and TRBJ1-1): DGGITQSPKYLFRKEGQNVTLSCEQNLNHDAMYWYRQDPGQGLRLIYYSQIVNDFQKGDIAEGYSVSREKKESFPLTVTSAQKNPTAFYLCASSATRDRANTEAFFGQGTRLTVV.

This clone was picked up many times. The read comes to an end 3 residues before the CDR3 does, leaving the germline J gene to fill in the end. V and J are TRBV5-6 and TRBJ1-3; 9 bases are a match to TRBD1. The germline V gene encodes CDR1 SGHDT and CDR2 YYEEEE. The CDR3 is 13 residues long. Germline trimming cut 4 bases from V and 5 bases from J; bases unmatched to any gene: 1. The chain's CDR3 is CASSGTGRNTIYF. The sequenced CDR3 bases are TGTGCCAGCAGCGGGACAGGGAGAAACACC.

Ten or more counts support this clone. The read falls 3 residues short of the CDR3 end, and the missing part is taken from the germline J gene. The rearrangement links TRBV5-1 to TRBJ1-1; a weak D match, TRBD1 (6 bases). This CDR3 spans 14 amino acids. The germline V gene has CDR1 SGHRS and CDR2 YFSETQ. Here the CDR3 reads CASSLGEGGLEAFF. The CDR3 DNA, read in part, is TGCGCCAGCAGCCTAGGGGAAGGGGGTCTAGAA.

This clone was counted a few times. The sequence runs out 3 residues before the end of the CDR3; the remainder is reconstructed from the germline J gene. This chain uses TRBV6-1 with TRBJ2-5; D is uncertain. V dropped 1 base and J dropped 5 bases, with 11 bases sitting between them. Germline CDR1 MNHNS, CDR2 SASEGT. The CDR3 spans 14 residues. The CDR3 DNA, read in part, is TGTGCCAGCAGTGAAGGTGCGCTATTGGAGACC. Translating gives CASSEGALLET. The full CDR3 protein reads CASSEGALLETQYF.

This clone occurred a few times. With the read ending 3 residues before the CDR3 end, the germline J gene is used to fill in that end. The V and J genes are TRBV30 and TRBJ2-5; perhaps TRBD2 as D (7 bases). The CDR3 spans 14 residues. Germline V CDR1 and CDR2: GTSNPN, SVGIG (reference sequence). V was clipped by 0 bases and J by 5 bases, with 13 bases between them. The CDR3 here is CAWSVGGPLETQYF. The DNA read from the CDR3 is TGTGCCTGGAGTGTCGGGGGGCCATTGGAGACC.

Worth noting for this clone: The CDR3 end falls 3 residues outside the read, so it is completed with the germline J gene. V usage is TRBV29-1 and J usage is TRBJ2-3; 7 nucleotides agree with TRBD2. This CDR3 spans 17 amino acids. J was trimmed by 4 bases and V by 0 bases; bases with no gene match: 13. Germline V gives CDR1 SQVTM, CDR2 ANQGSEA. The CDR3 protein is CSVEEAAGLRSPDTQYF. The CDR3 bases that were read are TGCAGCGTTGAAGAGGCTGCGGGACTAAGGTCGCCAGATACG.

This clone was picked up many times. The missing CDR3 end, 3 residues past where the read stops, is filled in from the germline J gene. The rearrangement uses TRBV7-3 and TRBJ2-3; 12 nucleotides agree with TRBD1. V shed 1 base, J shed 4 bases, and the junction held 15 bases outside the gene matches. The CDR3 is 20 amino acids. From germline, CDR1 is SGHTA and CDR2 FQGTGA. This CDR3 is CASSLRISLWDRGPADTQYF. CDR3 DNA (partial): TGTGCCAGCAGCTTAAGAATTAGTTTATGGGACAGGGGGCCCGCAGATACG.

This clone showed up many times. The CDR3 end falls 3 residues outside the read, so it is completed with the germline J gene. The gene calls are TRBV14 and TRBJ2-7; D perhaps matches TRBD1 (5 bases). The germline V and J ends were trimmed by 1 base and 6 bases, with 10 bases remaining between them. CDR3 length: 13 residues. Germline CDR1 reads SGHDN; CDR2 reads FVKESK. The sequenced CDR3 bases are TGTGCCAGCAGCCAAGGACAGAGGAGCGAG. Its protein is CASSQGQRSE. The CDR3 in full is CASSQGQRSEQYF.

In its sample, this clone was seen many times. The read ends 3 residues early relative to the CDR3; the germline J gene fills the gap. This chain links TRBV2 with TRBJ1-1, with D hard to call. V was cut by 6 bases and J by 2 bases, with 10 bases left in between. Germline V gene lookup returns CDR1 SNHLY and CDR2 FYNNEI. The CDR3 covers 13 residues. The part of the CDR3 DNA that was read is TGTGCCAGCAGGGTCGCGGGTAACACTGAA. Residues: CASRVAGNTE. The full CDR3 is CASRVAGNTEAFF.

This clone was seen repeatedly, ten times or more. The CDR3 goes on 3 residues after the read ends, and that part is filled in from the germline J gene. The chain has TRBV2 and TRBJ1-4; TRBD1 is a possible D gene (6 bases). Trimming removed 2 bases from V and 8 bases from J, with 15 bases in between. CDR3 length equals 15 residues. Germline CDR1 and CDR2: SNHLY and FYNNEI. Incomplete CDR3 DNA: TGTGCCAGCAGTGAAAATCCAGGGGAGGGAGAAAAA. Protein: CASSENPGEGEK. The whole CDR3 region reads CASSENPGEGEKLFF. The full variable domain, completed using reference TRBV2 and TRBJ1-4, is EPEVTQTPSHQVTQMGQEVILRCVPISNHLYFYWYRQILGQKVEFLVSFYNNEISEKSEIFDDQFSVERPDGSNFTLKIRSTKLEDSAMYFCASSENPGEGEKLFFGSGTQLSVL.

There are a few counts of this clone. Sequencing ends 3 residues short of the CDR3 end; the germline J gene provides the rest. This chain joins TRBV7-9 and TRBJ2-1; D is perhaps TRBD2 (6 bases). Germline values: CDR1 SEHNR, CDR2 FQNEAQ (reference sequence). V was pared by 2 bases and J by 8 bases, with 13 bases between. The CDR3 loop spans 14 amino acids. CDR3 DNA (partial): TGTGCCAGCAGCTTATCTCTAGCGAAGGATGAG. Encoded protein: CASSLSLAKDE. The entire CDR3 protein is CASSLSLAKDEQFF.

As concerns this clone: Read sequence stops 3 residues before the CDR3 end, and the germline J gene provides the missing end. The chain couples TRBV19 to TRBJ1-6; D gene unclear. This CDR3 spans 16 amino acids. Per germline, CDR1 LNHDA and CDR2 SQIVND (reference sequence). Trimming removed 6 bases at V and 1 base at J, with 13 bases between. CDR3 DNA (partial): TGTGCCAGTAGCCACCCTGCGATATCCTATAATTCACCC. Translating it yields CASSHPAISYNSP. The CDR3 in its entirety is CASSHPAISYNSPLHF.

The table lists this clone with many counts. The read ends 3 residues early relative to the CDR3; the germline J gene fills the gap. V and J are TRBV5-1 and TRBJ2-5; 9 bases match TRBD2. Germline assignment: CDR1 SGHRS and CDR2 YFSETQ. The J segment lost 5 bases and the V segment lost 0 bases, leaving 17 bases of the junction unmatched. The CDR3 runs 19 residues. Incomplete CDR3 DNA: TGCGCCAGCAGCTTGGATCCGGGGGTAGCGGGGGACGCGCGGGAGACC. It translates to CASSLDPGVAGDARET. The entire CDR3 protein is CASSLDPGVAGDARETQYF.

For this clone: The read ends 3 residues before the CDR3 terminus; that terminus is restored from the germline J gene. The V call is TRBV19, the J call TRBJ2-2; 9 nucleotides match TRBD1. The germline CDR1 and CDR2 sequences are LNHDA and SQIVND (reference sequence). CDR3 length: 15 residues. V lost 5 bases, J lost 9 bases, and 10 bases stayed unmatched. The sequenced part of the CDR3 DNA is TGTGCCAGTAGTGAGGCGGACAGGGGCGCCCGGGAG. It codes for CASSEADRGARE. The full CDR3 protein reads CASSEADRGARELFF.

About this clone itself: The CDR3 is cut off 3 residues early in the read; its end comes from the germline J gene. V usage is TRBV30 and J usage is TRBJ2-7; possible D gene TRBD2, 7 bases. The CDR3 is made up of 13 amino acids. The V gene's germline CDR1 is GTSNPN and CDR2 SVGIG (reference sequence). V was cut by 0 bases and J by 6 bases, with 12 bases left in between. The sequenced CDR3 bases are TGTGCCTGGAGTGTGGGGGGGGGCGGCGAG. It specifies CAWSVGGGGE. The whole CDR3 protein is CAWSVGGGGEQYF.

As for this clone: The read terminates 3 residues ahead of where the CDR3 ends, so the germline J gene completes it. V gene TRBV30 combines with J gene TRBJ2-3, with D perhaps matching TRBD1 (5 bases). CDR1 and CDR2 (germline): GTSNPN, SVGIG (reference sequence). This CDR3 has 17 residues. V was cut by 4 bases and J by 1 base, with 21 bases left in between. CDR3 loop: CAWTRGPGRAGTDTQYF. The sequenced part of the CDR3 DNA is TGTGCCTGGACGCGAGGACCCGGCAGGGCTGGCACAGATACG.

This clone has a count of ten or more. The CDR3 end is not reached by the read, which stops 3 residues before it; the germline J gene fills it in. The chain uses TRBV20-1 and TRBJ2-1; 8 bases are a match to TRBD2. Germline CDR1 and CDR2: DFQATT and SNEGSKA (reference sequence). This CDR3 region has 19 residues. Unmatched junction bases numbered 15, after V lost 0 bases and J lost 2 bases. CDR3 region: CSARDVGGSGVPTYNEQFF. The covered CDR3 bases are TGCAGTGCTAGAGATGTTGGCGGTAGCGGGGTACCAACCTACAATGAG.

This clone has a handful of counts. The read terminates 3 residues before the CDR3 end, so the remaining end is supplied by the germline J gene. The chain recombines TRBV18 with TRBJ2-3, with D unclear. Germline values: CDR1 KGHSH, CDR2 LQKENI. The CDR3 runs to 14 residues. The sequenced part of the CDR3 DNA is TGTGCCAGCTCACCAACGGCCTCACCAGGATCG. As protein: CASSPTASPGS. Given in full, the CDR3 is CASSPTASPGSQYF.

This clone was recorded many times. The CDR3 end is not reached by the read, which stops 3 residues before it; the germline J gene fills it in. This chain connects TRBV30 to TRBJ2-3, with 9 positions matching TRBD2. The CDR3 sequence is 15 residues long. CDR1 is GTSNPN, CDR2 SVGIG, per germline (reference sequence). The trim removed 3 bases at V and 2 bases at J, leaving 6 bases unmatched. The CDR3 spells CAWRVSGGYTDTQYF. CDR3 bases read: TGTGCCTGGAGGGTTAGCGGGGGATACACAGATACG.

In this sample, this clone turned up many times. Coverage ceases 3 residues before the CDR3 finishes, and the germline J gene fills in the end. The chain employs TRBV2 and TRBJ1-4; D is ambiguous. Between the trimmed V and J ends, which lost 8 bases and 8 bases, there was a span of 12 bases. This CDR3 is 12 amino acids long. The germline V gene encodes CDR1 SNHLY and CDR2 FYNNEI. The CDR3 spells CASRSTLEKLFF. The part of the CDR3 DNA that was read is TGTGCCAGCCGTTCCACACTAGAAAAA.

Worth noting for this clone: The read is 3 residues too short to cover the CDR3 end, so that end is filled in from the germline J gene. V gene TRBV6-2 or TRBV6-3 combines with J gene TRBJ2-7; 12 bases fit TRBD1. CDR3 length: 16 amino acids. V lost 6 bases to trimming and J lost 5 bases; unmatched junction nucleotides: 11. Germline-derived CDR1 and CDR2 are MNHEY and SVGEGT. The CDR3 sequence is CASRMIPGQGAHEQYF. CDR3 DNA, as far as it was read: TGTGCCAGCAGAATGATCCCGGGACAGGGGGCCCACGAG.

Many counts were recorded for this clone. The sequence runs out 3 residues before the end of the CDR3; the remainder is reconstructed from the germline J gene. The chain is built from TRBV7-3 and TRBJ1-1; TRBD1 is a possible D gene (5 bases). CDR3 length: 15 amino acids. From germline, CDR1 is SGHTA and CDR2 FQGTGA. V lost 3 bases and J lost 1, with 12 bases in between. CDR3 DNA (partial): TGTGCCAGCAGCTTCCAGGGTGGCTCGAACACTGAA. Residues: CASSFQGGSNTE. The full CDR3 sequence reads CASSFQGGSNTEAFF.

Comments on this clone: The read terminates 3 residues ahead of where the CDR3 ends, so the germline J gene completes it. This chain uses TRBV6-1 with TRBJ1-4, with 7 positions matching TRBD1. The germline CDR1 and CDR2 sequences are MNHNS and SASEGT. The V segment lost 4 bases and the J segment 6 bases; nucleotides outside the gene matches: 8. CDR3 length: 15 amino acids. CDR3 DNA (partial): TGTGCCAGCAGTGGTGGACAGGCAGGGGATGAAAAA. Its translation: CASSGGQAGDEK. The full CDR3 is CASSGGQAGDEKLFF.

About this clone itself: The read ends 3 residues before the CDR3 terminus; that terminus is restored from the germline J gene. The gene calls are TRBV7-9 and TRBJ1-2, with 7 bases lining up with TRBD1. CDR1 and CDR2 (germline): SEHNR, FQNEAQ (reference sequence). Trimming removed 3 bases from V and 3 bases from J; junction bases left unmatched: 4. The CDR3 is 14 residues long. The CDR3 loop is CASSFGTGDYGYTF. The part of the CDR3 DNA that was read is TGTGCCAGCAGCTTCGGAACAGGGGACTATGGC. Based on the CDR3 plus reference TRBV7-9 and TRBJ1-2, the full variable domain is DTGVSQNPRHKITKRGQNVTFRCDPISEHNRLYWYRQTLGQGPEFLTYFQNEAQLEKSRLLSDRFSAERPKGSFSTLEIQRTEQGDSAMYLCASSFGTGDYGYTFGSGTRLTVV.